What follows are 8 T cell receptor beta chains derived from one specimen sequenced in a study of blood T cell repertoires in COVID-19. Measured with immunoSEQ multiplex PCR; TCRdb has only the in-frame clones, and not every one. The sample consists of about 300,000 clones, around 90% of them appearing once. Sequencing was carried out using peripheral blood. The receptors here all came from a man between 18 and 35 years old with active or convalescent COVID-19.

The CDR3 reads CASSPKQGFDYGYTF. CDR3 DNA: TGTGCCAGCAGCCCAAAACAGGGGTTTGACTATGGCTACACCTTC. This chain connects TRBV5-5 to TRBJ1-2; TRBD1 matches 7 bases. V lost 4 bases, J lost 3 bases, and 9 bases stayed unmatched. From germline, CDR1 is SGHKS and CDR2 YYEKEE (reference sequence). The CDR3 has 15 residues.

This clone was detected only once. The CDR3 sequence: CASSQQGSKNIQYF. In nucleotides, the CDR3 is TGTGCCAGCAGCCAACAGGGTTCGAAAAACATTCAGTACTTC. V usage is TRBV6-2 or TRBV6-3 and J usage is TRBJ2-4, with a weak D call TRBD1 (6 bases). Germline V gives CDR1 MNHEY, CDR2 SVGEGT. Trimming removed 6 bases at V and 4 bases at J, with 13 bases between. The CDR3 runs 14 residues.

The chain couples TRBV7-2 to TRBJ2-3; TRBD1 might be the D (6 bases). The length of the CDR3 is 17 residues. V was trimmed by 5 bases and J by 1 base, leaving 19 bases between them. CDR1 is SGHTA, CDR2 FQGNSA, per germline. The CDR3 nucleotides read TGTGCCAGCAGCACGAGGTTAGGACAGCCGGGCACAGATACGCAGTATTTT. This sequence encodes CASSTRLGQPGTDTQYF.

This clone has more than one count but fewer than ten. The chain joins TRBV9 to TRBJ1-2, with D uncertain. CDR1 and CDR2 (germline): SGDLS, YYNGEE. CDR3 length: 14 amino acids. V shed 0 bases and J shed 3 bases, with 9 bases lying between them. DNA of the CDR3: TGTGCCAGCAGCGTAGGGAGCGAGTACTATGGCTACACCTTC. Amino acid sequence: CASSVGSEYYGYTF.

The V gene is TRBV5-1, the J gene TRBJ2-2, with TRBD2 as a possible D gene (7 bases). The CDR3 contains 16 residues. CDR1 is SGHRS, CDR2 YFSETQ, per germline. The V end was cut by 4 bases, the J end by 2 bases, with 15 bases between. The CDR3 nucleotides read TGCGCCAGCAGCCCCCTGGGGGGGCAAAACACCGGGGAGCTGTTTTTT. Residues: CASSPLGGQNTGELFF.

J is TRBJ1-1 and V is TRBV7-9; D not resolved. The CDR3 totals 15 residues. Germline loops: CDR1 SEHNR, CDR2 FQNEAQ (reference sequence). V was shortened by 2 bases and J by 1 base, with 11 bases between the two germline ends. Written as DNA, the CDR3 is TGTGCCAGCAGCTTATTTATAGGAGCGAACACTGAAGCTTTCTTT. Translated, it gives CASSLFIGANTEAFF.

The chain uses TRBV28 and TRBJ2-3; 9 bases align to TRBD2. This CDR3 is 18 amino acids long. Trimming took 5 bases from V and 4 from J; bases not matched to a gene: 16. The germline gives CDR1 MDHEN, CDR2 SYDVKM. The CDR3 DNA is TGTGCCAGCAGTGCCTTTTATCGCGCGGGAGGGCCGGCAGATACGCAGTATTTT. Its protein is CASSAFYRAGGPADTQYF.

The V call is TRBV6-4, the J call TRBJ2-3; TRBD2 agrees at 9 bases. With V trimmed by 2 bases and J by 3 bases, 6 bases remained unmatched. Looked up from germline, CDR1 is MRHNA and CDR2 is SNTAGT. This CDR3 has 16 residues. CDR3 coding DNA: TGTGCCAGCAGTGACGAGGCGGGGGGGCCTACAGATACGCAGTATTTT. It specifies CASSDEAGGPTDTQYF.